The clone carrying this T cell receptor beta chain was seen only a few times. Its antigen is currently unknown. From the 120-subject validation cohort, which was separate from the approximately 700-subject first cohort, the donors were drawn. The data were taken from a study of cytomegalovirus exposure and HLA in healthy donors. Germline V lookup: CDR1 SGHVS, CDR2 FQNEAQ. Trimming at V came to 5 bases and at J to 3 bases, leaving 8 bases not matched to a gene. CDR3 size: 16 residues. Overall study findings and caveats: The authors listed 150 to 200 TCR beta chains as cytomegalovirus-associated.

Profiling relied on immunoSEQ multiplex PCR, and the TCRdb table lists in-frame clones only, not all of them. The sample lists about 63,000 clones, roughly 90% seen once, with more than 1% in the top ten. Source material: PBMCs. The TCR originated in a woman between 18 and 30 years old in good health and CMV-seronegative. This sequence joins TRBV7-8 and TRBJ2-3, with 10 positions matching TRBD1. The CDR3 bases are TGTGCCAGCAGCACGAGGACGGGACAGGGGACAGATACGCAGTATTTT. This codes for CASSTRTGQGTDTQYF.